These T cell receptor beta chains were read from a single sample in a study of blood T cell repertoires in COVID-19. Generated by immunoSEQ multiplex PCR, the TCRdb table keeps only in-frame clones and is missing some. The data contain tens of thousands of clones, about 91% of them singletons. Sequenced: peripheral blood. The origin of the receptors is a woman of 80 years or more with acute or convalescent COVID-19. The CDR3 runs from the conserved cysteine through the conserved F or W. The D gene is left open where the match is weak. Some rows have no size entry. The others give once, few or many, or a class for an expanded clone.

V: TRBV30
size: -
J: TRBJ2-5
D: TRBD2
DNA: TGTGCCTGGATGGGGGGGATCCGAGAGACCCAGTACTTC
CDR3: CAWMGGIRETQYF

V: TRBV19
size: -
J: TRBJ1-1
D: -
DNA: TGTGCCAGTAGTACCAGCTCTCGGGGTCTTGAAGCTTTCTTT
CDR3: CASSTSSRGLEAFF

V: TRBV4-1
size: -
J: TRBJ1-3
D: -
DNA: TGCGCCAGCAGCCAAACCCCCGGGACAACTGGAAACACCATATATTTT
CDR3: CASSQTPGTTGNTIYF

V: TRBV5-4
size: -
J: TRBJ2-7
D: -
DNA: TGTGCCAGCAGCTTGGCGAGTGGTATTCAGCAGTACTTC
CDR3: CASSLASGIQQYF

V: TRBV7-3
size: -
J: TRBJ1-5
D: -
DNA: TGTGCCAGCAGCTTAACAGGCGGGGGGACGCCCCAGCATTTT
CDR3: CASSLTGGGTPQHF

V: TRBV24-1
size: -
J: TRBJ2-2
D: TRBD2
DNA: TGTGCCACCAGTGACGGAGCGGGAGGGGTGACCGGGGAGCTGTTTTTT
CDR3: CATSDGAGGVTGELFF

V: TRBV7-8
size: -
J: TRBJ1-2
D: -
DNA: TGTGCCAGCAGCTTAGCAAAGGCCAGGGGTGGCTACACCTTC
CDR3: CASSLAKARGGYTF

V: TRBV6-6
size: -
J: TRBJ1-5
D: -
DNA: TGTGCCAGCGCCTGGACAGACAATCAGCCCCAGCATTTT
CDR3: CASAWTDNQPQHF

V: TRBV5-4
size: -
J: TRBJ1-4
D: -
DNA: TGTGCCAGCAGCTTCGGTACAACTAATGAAAAACTGTTTTTT
CDR3: CASSFGTTNEKLFF

V: TRBV7-7
size: -
J: TRBJ1-2
D: -
DNA: TGCTTCGGGCGGGGGGCGTGGGGTTACACCTTC
CDR3: CFGRGAWGYTF

V: TRBV10-2
size: -
J: TRBJ2-5
D: -
DNA: TGCGCCAGCCGGGCAGGGGCCCAAGAGACCCAGTACTTC
CDR3: CASRAGAQETQYF

V: TRBV12-3/TRBV12-4
size: -
J: TRBJ1-2
D: -
DNA: TGTGCCAGCAGCGTCCTCCTCAGTTATGGCTACACCTTC
CDR3: CASSVLLSYGYTF

V: TRBV7-2
size: once
J: TRBJ2-5
D: -
DNA: TGTGCCAGCAGCTCTTGGAGGGGGGGGCCAGAGACCCAGTACTTC
CDR3: CASSSWRGGPETQYF

V: TRBV7-2
size: -
J: TRBJ2-7
D: -
DNA: TGTGCCAGCAGCTTATCCCGACAGGTTACCTACGAGCAGTACTTC
CDR3: CASSLSRQVTYEQYF

V: TRBV19
size: few
J: TRBJ2-2
D: TRBD1
DNA: TGTGCCAGTAGTATACACAGGGGGTGGGACGGGGAGCTGTTTTTT
CDR3: CASSIHRGWDGELFF

V: TRBV5-1
size: -
J: TRBJ2-1
D: -
DNA: TGCGCCAGCAGCTCTGGGACAAGGGACCTCCATGAGCAGTTCTTC
CDR3: CASSSGTRDLHEQFF

V: TRBV5-1
size: many
J: TRBJ2-1
D: -
DNA: TGCGCCAGCACCCCCGATAACGGGATTGGAGTCGTCAATGAGCAGTTCTTC
CDR3: CASTPDNGIGVVNEQFF

V: TRBV5-6
size: -
J: TRBJ2-5
D: -
DNA: TGTGCCAGCAGCTTGGCAGGTTTATGGGAGACCCAGTACTTC
CDR3: CASSLAGLWETQYF

V: TRBV2
size: -
J: TRBJ2-5
D: -
DNA: TGTGCCAGCAGTGACTCCAAAGGGGCGGGGCCCGTTACCCAGTACTTC
CDR3: CASSDSKGAGPVTQYF

V: TRBV10-3
size: -
J: TRBJ2-1
D: TRBD2
DNA: TGTGCCATCAGTGAGGGGGAGGGTTGGGACAATGAGCAGTTCTTC
CDR3: CAISEGEGWDNEQFF

V: TRBV4-1
size: -
J: TRBJ1-5
D: TRBD1
DNA: TGCGCCAGCATGCCCCGGGACAGGGGTAATCGGCCCCAGCATTTT
CDR3: CASMPRDRGNRPQHF

V: TRBV7-2
size: -
J: TRBJ2-3
D: TRBD1
DNA: TGTGCCAGCAGCATAAGACAGGGGGCAGATACGCAGTATTTT
CDR3: CASSIRQGADTQYF

V: TRBV6-5
size: -
J: TRBJ2-1
D: TRBD2
DNA: TGTGCCAGCAGTTCAACCGGACTAGCGGGAGTCAATGAGCAGTTCTTC
CDR3: CASSSTGLAGVNEQFF

V: TRBV7-3
size: -
J: TRBJ2-1
D: -
DNA: TGTGCCAGCAGGGCAGGGGACTACCCTTACAATGAGCAGTTCTTC
CDR3: CASRAGDYPYNEQFF

V: TRBV7-2
size: -
J: TRBJ1-1
D: TRBD1
DNA: TGTGCCAGCAGCAAAGACAGGGACACTGAAGCTTTCTTT
CDR3: CASSKDRDTEAFF

V: TRBV3-1/TRBV3-2
size: -
J: TRBJ2-7
D: TRBD1
DNA: TGTGCCAGCAGCCTTACAGGGGCAGGGGAGCAGTACTTC
CDR3: CASSLTGAGEQYF

V: TRBV7-8
size: -
J: TRBJ1-5
D: -
DNA: TGTGCCAGCAGCTTAGCACGGGGGACTACTGGGAGTCAGCCCCAGCATTTT
CDR3: CASSLARGTTGSQPQHF

V: TRBV5-1
size: once
J: TRBJ2-3
D: TRBD2
DNA: TGCGCCAGCAGCTTACTAGCGGGAATGTTGGATACGCAGTATTTT
CDR3: CASSLLAGMLDTQYF

V: TRBV1
size: once
J: TRBJ2-1
D: -
DNA: TGCACCAGCAGCCACGGGATAGAACATGAGCAGTTCTTC
CDR3: CTSSHGIEHEQFF

V: TRBV5-4
size: -
J: TRBJ2-3
D: -
DNA: TGTGCCAGCAGCTCCGGCGGGGCTAGCACAGATACGCAGTATTTT
CDR3: CASSSGGASTDTQYF

V: TRBV6-1
size: -
J: TRBJ1-5
D: TRBD1
DNA: TGTGCCAGCAGTGGAGGGGCCGGGACAGGGAGCAATCAGCCCCAGCATTTT
CDR3: CASSGGAGTGSNQPQHF

V: TRBV7-2
size: -
J: TRBJ1-2
D: -
DNA: TGTGCCAGCAGCTTAACAGCTAACTATGGCTACACCTTC
CDR3: CASSLTANYGYTF

V: TRBV19
size: -
J: TRBJ1-3
D: TRBD1
DNA: TGTGCCAGTAGTCTCCGGACAGGGGCGATCTCTGGAAACACCATATATTTT
CDR3: CASSLRTGAISGNTIYF

V: TRBV2
size: -
J: TRBJ1-2
D: -
DNA: TGTGCCAGCAGTAGTGGCAGGCTTTTTACCTTC
CDR3: CASSSGRLFTF

V: TRBV18
size: -
J: TRBJ1-2
D: -
DNA: TGTGCCAGCTCACCGGAGGGACGGAACTATGGCTACACCTTC
CDR3: CASSPEGRNYGYTF

V: TRBV6-2/TRBV6-3
size: -
J: TRBJ2-1
D: TRBD2
DNA: TGTGCCAGCAGGCCTAGCGGGGGGCGCTACCATGAGCAGTTCTTC
CDR3: CASRPSGGRYHEQFF

V: TRBV5-1
size: -
J: TRBJ1-1
D: -
DNA: TGCGCCAGCAGCTTGGTAAGGGGGAACACTGAAGCTTTCTTT
CDR3: CASSLVRGNTEAFF

V: TRBV27
size: -
J: TRBJ1-2
D: TRBD1
DNA: TGTGCCAGCAGTTTGGGACAGGGGGTGGGCGGCTACACCTTC
CDR3: CASSLGQGVGGYTF

V: TRBV5-5
size: -
J: TRBJ1-5
D: TRBD1
DNA: TGTGCCAGCAGCTTGGTGGGACAGGGGCTTTTTAGCAATCAGCCCCAGCATTTT
CDR3: CASSLVGQGLFSNQPQHF

V: TRBV7-9
size: -
J: TRBJ1-1
D: -
DNA: TGTGCCAGCAGCTTTGAAGGGGCCGTTCACGAAGCTTTCTTT
CDR3: CASSFEGAVHEAFF

V: TRBV6-4
size: -
J: TRBJ1-5
D: -
DNA: TGTGCCAGCAGTGTAGATAGCAATCAGCCCCAGCATTTT
CDR3: CASSVDSNQPQHF

V: TRBV12-5
size: -
J: TRBJ2-5
D: TRBD2
DNA: TGTGCTAGTGGTTTGGTGGTTAGTAGGGTAGCGGGGGAGGAGACCCAGTACTTC
CDR3: CASGLVVSRVAGEETQYF

V: TRBV18
size: -
J: TRBJ2-7
D: -
DNA: TGTGCCAGCTCACCAAAGGAGGGCAGCTCCTACGAGCAGTACTTC
CDR3: CASSPKEGSSYEQYF

V: TRBV9
size: once
J: TRBJ2-5
D: TRBD2
DNA: TGTGCCAGCAGCGTAGGCAGCGGGGGCCAAGAGACCCAGTACTTC
CDR3: CASSVGSGGQETQYF

V: TRBV3-1/TRBV3-2
size: -
J: TRBJ2-7
D: -
DNA: TGTGCCAGCAGCTCCGATCGTGACTATCCTGGGTTCGGCGAGCAGTACTTC
CDR3: CASSSDRDYPGFGEQYF

V: TRBV5-6
size: -
J: TRBJ2-3
D: TRBD1
DNA: TGTGCCAGCAGCTTCGGGACAGGGCGCACAGATACGCAGTATTTT
CDR3: CASSFGTGRTDTQYF